This passage covers 24 T cell receptor beta chains from one sample sequenced in a study of STAT5B mutations in CD4+ large granular lymphocyte leukemia. The protocol was immunoSEQ multiplex PCR, while the TCRdb copy is restricted to in-frame clones and leaves out a portion. The sample comprises over 25,000 clones, 81% of which are singletons, and less than 0.35% rests with the top ten. The sequenced material came from CD4+ T cells from blood buffy coats. The receptors shown here come from a human donor in good health.

This clone was picked up a small number of times. The rearrangement uses TRBV18 and TRBJ1-3; D is uncertain. V lost 2 bases and J 0 bases, leaving 2 bases between the germline ends. The CDR3 spans 13 residues. Germline CDR1 KGHSH, CDR2 LQKENI. CDR3: CASSPISGNTIYF. The CDR3 nucleotides are TGTGCCAGCTCACCAATCTCTGGAAACACCATATATTTT.

V usage is TRBV6-1 and J usage is TRBJ1-3; D is perhaps TRBD1 (5 bases). CDR1 MNHNS and CDR2 SASEGT come from the germline V gene. The CDR3 is made up of 13 amino acids. V dropped 1 base and J dropped 11 bases, with 12 bases sitting between them. CDR3 loop: CASSEVRGRSIYF. The CDR3 nucleotides read TGTGCCAGCAGTGAAGTGAGGGGACGTTCCATATATTTT.

The V gene is TRBV5-1, the J gene TRBJ1-4; TRBD1 agrees at 8 bases. The CDR3 consists of 16 residues. From germline, CDR1 is SGHRS and CDR2 YFSETQ. Unmatched junction bases numbered 14, after V lost 6 bases and J lost 7 bases. The CDR3 nucleotides are TGCGCCAGCAAGAGGGGTAGAGGACAGGGAGGTGAAAAACTGTTTTTT. Translated: CASKRGRGQGGEKLFF.

This clone is a singleton in its sample. The rearrangement links TRBV6-5 to TRBJ2-3, with no clear D. Between the trimmed V and J ends, which lost 6 bases and 1 base, there was a span of 8 bases. Germline V gene data show CDR1 as MNHEY and CDR2 as SVGAGI. CDR3 length: 13 amino acids. This chain's CDR3 is CASREQGTDTQYF. The CDR3 bases are TGTGCCAGCAGGGAGCAGGGCACAGATACGCAGTATTTT.

Only one count was recorded for this clone. The V call is TRBV7-9, the J call TRBJ2-3; D is possibly TRBD1 (6 bases). The germline CDR1 and CDR2 sequences are SEHNR and FQNEAQ (reference sequence). V was trimmed by 4 bases and J by 3 bases, leaving 20 bases between them. The CDR3 has 17 amino acids. CDR3 DNA sequence: TGTGCCAGCAGCTCCCTCAGACAGGATCGACGGACAGATACGCAGTATTTT. It translates to CASSSLRQDRRTDTQYF.

The V call is TRBV18, the J call TRBJ2-7; no definite D call. V was clipped by 3 bases and J by 2 bases, with 14 bases between them. Germline assignment: CDR1 KGHSH and CDR2 LQKENI. The CDR3 consists of 15 residues. The CDR3 DNA follows: TGTGCCAGCTCACCTTCGAGGTCCCAGACCTACGAGCAGTACTTC. Protein: CASSPSRSQTYEQYF. The full variable domain, rest sourced from reference TRBV18 and TRBJ2-7, is NAGVMQNPRHLVRRRGQEARLRCSPMKGHSHVYWYRQLPEEGLKFMVYLQKENIIDESGMPKERFSAEFPKEGPSILRIQQVVRGDSAAYFCASSPSRSQTYEQYFGPGTRLTVT.

This clone has just a few counts. The chain recombines TRBV5-1 with TRBJ1-1; D is perhaps TRBD1 (5 bases). CDR1 is SGHRS and CDR2 is YFSETQ in the germline V gene. The CDR3 has 14 residues. Trimming removed 2 bases at V and 0 bases at J, with 8 bases between. The CDR3 DNA sequence: TGCGCCAGCAGCTTTGGGACGGTGAACACTGAAGCTTTCTTT. Its translation: CASSFGTVNTEAFF.

The chain is built from TRBV10-3 and TRBJ1-1; D may be TRBD1 (5 bases). From germline, CDR1 is ENHRY and CDR2 SYGVKD. This CDR3 spans 14 amino acids. Trimming removed 6 bases at V and 3 bases at J, with 14 bases between. CDR3 in amino acids: CAIRKATDDTEAFF. The CDR3 nucleotides are TGTGCCATCAGGAAAGCGACAGACGACACTGAAGCTTTCTTT.

The chain joins TRBV18 to TRBJ1-5; a weak D match, TRBD1 (6 bases). This CDR3 region has 16 residues. Germline CDR1 reads KGHSH; CDR2 reads LQKENI. Trimming took off 3 bases at V and 0 bases at J, with 12 bases between the two ends. In DNA form, the CDR3 reads TGTGCCAGCTCACCGGGAACAGGGAATAGCAATCAGCCCCAGCATTTT. Its protein product is CASSPGTGNSNQPQHF.

The chain carries TRBV5-7 and TRBJ2-7, with TRBD1 matching over 7 bases. TRBV5-7 is recorded as an ORF, its role being uncertain. The CDR3 totals 15 residues. J was trimmed by 4 bases and V by 4 bases; bases with no gene match: 11. The CDR3 here is CASSGVQGPEYEQYF. As DNA, the CDR3 is TGTGCCAGCAGCGGCGTACAGGGGCCCGAGTACGAGCAGTACTTC.

The table lists this clone with a few counts. This sequence joins TRBV4-1 and TRBJ1-2; D possibly corresponds to TRBD1 (6 bases). CDR3 length: 15 residues. V was cut by 0 bases and J by 4 bases, with 12 bases left in between. Germline values: CDR1 MGHRA, CDR2 YSYEKL. The CDR3 nucleotides are TGCGCCAGCAGCCAAGATTATACAGGGATCTATGGCTACACCTTC. It specifies CASSQDYTGIYGYTF.

The rearrangement joins TRBV19 to TRBJ1-5, with D maybe TRBD1 (6 bases). Trimming took off 3 bases at V and 0 bases at J, with 21 bases between the two ends. The CDR3 is 19 residues long. From germline, CDR1 is LNHDA and CDR2 SQIVND (reference sequence). CDR3 in DNA: TGTGCCAGTAGTATTGGTTGGGGGGCCGGCAGGCATAGCAATCAGCCCCAGCATTTT. Translating it yields CASSIGWGAGRHSNQPQHF.

The rearrangement links TRBV30 to TRBJ1-4; D perhaps matches TRBD1 (5 bases). Trimming cost V 3 bases and J 6 bases, with 14 bases left between them. The CDR3 has 14 amino acids. Germline V gene data show CDR1 as GTSNPN and CDR2 as SVGIG (reference sequence). DNA of the CDR3: TGTGCCTGGAGCCCAGTTTCGGGGGATGAAAAACTGTTTTTT. Protein sequence: CAWSPVSGDEKLFF.

This sequence joins TRBV6-5 and TRBJ2-7; maybe TRBD1 (6 bases). Trimming removed 6 bases from V and 5 bases from J, with 20 bases in between. This CDR3 is built from 15 residues. Per the germline V gene, CDR1 is MNHEY and CDR2 is SVGAGI. The CDR3 bases are TGTGCCAGCAGATACCTGACAGGAAGTGAGAACGAGCAGTACTTC. This codes for CASRYLTGSENEQYF.

The chain carries TRBV7-9 and TRBJ2-7; 10 positions agree with TRBD1. CDR3 length equals 15 residues. Germline V gene lookup returns CDR1 SEHNR and CDR2 FQNEAQ (reference sequence). Trimming at V came to 5 bases and at J to 4 bases, leaving 8 bases not matched to a gene. The CDR3 loop reads CASSPRTGGSYEQYF. CDR3 in DNA: TGTGCCAGCAGCCCGAGGACAGGGGGTTCTTACGAGCAGTACTTC.

This chain joins TRBV27 and TRBJ2-1; a possible D gene is TRBD2 (5 bases). V was cut by 1 base and J by 4 bases, with 20 bases left in between. Germline CDR1 is MNHEY and CDR2 is SMNVEV (reference sequence). This CDR3 has 18 residues. The CDR3 DNA follows: TGTGCCAGCAGTTTATTCCGGCCCTCCCTGGGAGTATACAATGAGCAGTTCTTC. It is translated as CASSLFRPSLGVYNEQFF.

In DNA form, the CDR3 reads TGCGCCAGCAGCTTGGGCGGGGGGGGCCAAAACATTCAGTACTTC. Amino acid sequence: CASSLGGGGQNIQYF. The chain uses TRBV5-1 and TRBJ2-4, with 9 bases aligning to TRBD2. The germline V gene encodes CDR1 SGHRS and CDR2 YFSETQ. V lost 0 bases, J lost 5 bases, and 3 bases stayed unmatched. CDR3 length: 15 residues.

This clone was recorded only once. This chain joins TRBV10-3 and TRBJ2-1; D might be TRBD1 or TRBD2, each matching 5 bases. V lost 0 bases and J 3 bases, leaving 12 bases between the germline ends. The CDR3 totals 16 residues. From germline, CDR1 is ENHRY and CDR2 SYGVKD. CDR3: CAISESSRGNYNEQFF. CDR3 bases: TGTGCCATCAGTGAGTCGTCGAGGGGAAACTACAATGAGCAGTTCTTC.

The chain employs TRBV9 and TRBJ2-1; D call uncertain. Germline V gene data show CDR1 as SGDLS and CDR2 as YYNGEE. V was pared by 4 bases and J by 4 bases, with 15 bases between. The CDR3 spans 15 residues. The chain's CDR3 is CASSPRWSSYNEQFF. CDR3 in DNA: TGTGCCAGCAGCCCCCGATGGAGTTCTTACAATGAGCAGTTCTTC.

This chain links TRBV7-2 with TRBJ1-1; D is ambiguous. This CDR3 has 14 residues. CDR1 is SGHTA, CDR2 FQGNSA, per germline. V was cut by 5 bases and J by 2 bases, with 12 bases left in between. The DNA for the CDR3 is TGTGCCAGCAGCCCCACCCCACCTAACACTGAAGCTTTCTTT. It codes for CASSPTPPNTEAFF.

The chain is built from TRBV5-5 and TRBJ2-5, with 7 bases lining up with TRBD2. From germline, CDR1 is SGHKS and CDR2 YYEKEE (reference sequence). V lost 2 bases to trimming and J lost 4 bases; unmatched junction nucleotides: 5. This CDR3 has 14 residues. The CDR3 is CASSFDSGAETQYF. The CDR3 bases are TGTGCCAGCAGCTTCGACAGCGGGGCAGAGACCCAGTACTTC.

The chain links TRBV18 to TRBJ2-3; TRBD2 matches at 10 bases. Trimming at V came to 4 bases and at J to 3 bases, leaving 4 bases not matched to a gene. CDR3 length equals 15 residues. Looked up from germline, CDR1 is KGHSH and CDR2 is LQKENI. CDR3: CASSLEGLATDTQYF. In DNA form, the CDR3 reads TGTGCCAGCTCACTCGAGGGACTAGCGACAGATACGCAGTATTTT. Full variable domain (rest looked up from reference TRBV18 and TRBJ2-3): NAGVMQNPRHLVRRRGQEARLRCSPMKGHSHVYWYRQLPEEGLKFMVYLQKENIIDESGMPKERFSAEFPKEGPSILRIQQVVRGDSAAYFCASSLEGLATDTQYFGPGTRLTVL.

Concerning this clone itself: This specimen includes other DNA sequences encoding the same CDR3. This sequence joins TRBV7-9 and TRBJ2-5; possibly TRBD2 for D (7 bases). The V end lost 0 bases, the J end lost 2 bases, and 10 bases lay between the germline ends. In germline, CDR1 is SEHNR, CDR2 FQNEAQ (reference sequence). This CDR3 has 15 amino acids. CDR3 residues: CASSLAGGRQETQYF. The DNA for the CDR3 is TGTGCCAGCAGCTTAGCGGGGGGGCGGCAAGAGACCCAGTACTTC. The full variable domain, rest sourced from reference TRBV7-9 and TRBJ2-5, is DTGVSQNPRHKITKRGQNVTFRCDPISEHNRLYWYRQTLGQGPEFLTYFQNEAQLEKSRLLSDRFSAERPKGSFSTLEIQRTEQGDSAMYLCASSLAGGRQETQYFGPGTRLLVL.

The V call is TRBV5-6, the J call TRBJ2-5; a possible D gene is TRBD2 (7 bases). V was cut by 4 bases and J by 5 bases, with 18 bases left in between. Germline V gene sequence: CDR1 SGHDT, CDR2 YYEEEE. The CDR3 has 15 amino acids. CDR3 in amino acids: CASSPGQPGGETQYF. The CDR3 DNA is TGTGCCAGCAGCCCTGGACAGCCCGGGGGGGAGACCCAGTACTTC.